This paragraph reports one T cell receptor (beta chain). Its matching antigen is unknown. This sample was included in a study of memory CD4+ T cells and cytomegalovirus serostatus. Study-wide results and limits: Suggested: most of the CMV-linked TCR signature lies in CD4+ memory cells.

Profiled with immunoSEQ multiplex PCR; TCRdb holds only in-frame clones, not every one. The data contain 50,000 to 75,000 clones, 82% of them singletons. Per the germline V gene, CDR1 is SNHLY and CDR2 is FYNNEI. V trimming: 5 bases; J trimming: 5 bases; junction bases outside the gene matches: 7. CDR3 length: 15 amino acids. The sort gate was single viable CD3+CD4+CD8-CD45RO+ cells for memory CD4+ T cells. The chain joins TRBV2 to TRBJ2-2; 8 bases map to TRBD2. The receptor's source is an adult in good health and CMV-seronegative. Material: memory CD4+ T cells from blood. CDR3: CASSKDAGGTGELFF. In DNA, the CDR3 is TGTGCCAGCAGTAAAGATGCGGGAGGTACCGGGGAGCTGTTTTTT. The full variable domain, completed using reference TRBV2 and TRBJ2-2, is EPEVTQTPSHQVTQMGQEVILRCVPISNHLYFYWYRQILGQKVEFLVSFYNNEISEKSEIFDDQFSVERPDGSNFTLKIRSTKLEDSAMYFCASSKDAGGTGELFFGEGSRLTVL.